Sequencing of this T cell receptor beta chain was carried out in a study of shared clonotypes between healthy human individuals (dated by TCRdb to about 2020). With respect to the entire study: The cohort included three men and a couple of women between 18 and 49 years of age. Different laboratories and diverse techniques were used to prepare libraries and sequence TCR repertoires, to increase sequencing depth and limit assay-specific biases. Blood TCR repertoires of about 5 healthy adults were deeply sequenced to estimate repertoire size and the extent of clonotype sharing between individuals. Between about 0.8 and 8.9 billion PBMCs per donor were obtained by leukapheresis. Per donor, three plates each were used for CD4 naive and CD4 memory, two for CD8 naive, and one for CD8 memory.

For the CD8 naive samples, CD45RO-negative cells were positively selected for CCR7, yielding a CD45RA+CCR7+ population from which TemRA cells were excluded. Donors were healthy HIV-negative adults with no recently reported acute infections or vaccinations. Only Caucasian adults living in Nashville, Tennessee, USA were represented among the donors. Blood was collected by leukapheresis, and PBMCs were isolated by Ficoll-Histopaque density gradient centrifugation and then cryopreserved in liquid nitrogen vapor phase. Analytical flow cytometry was used to check the purity and quantity of every magnetically sorted T cell population. Genomic DNA was isolated from each sorted fraction and quantified by UV absorbance on a Nanodrop 2000c. About this clone itself: Its recognized antigen is unknown. No base qualities exist here, and no much larger clone lies one base off it.

Using the deep immunoSEQ assay, multiplex PCR amplified TCR CDR3 regions from genomic DNA. Extracted genomic DNA from each cell subset was distributed evenly across all wells of several immunoSEQ 96-well plates, and each plate was treated as a replicate. Each replicate PCR for sorted subsets received around 210 ng genomic DNA, equal to tens of thousands of T cell genomes. Purified libraries were measured with a Qubit 3.0 fluorometer, size-checked on a Bioanalyzer 2100, and measured again with the KAPA Library Quantification kit. Every immunoSEQ 96-well plate was sequenced on a dedicated single-read 150-cycle Illumina NextSeq 550 flow cell. From the authors' description of their analysis: Because only junctional sequences without quality scores were contained in the immunoSEQ output, filtering matching that applied to full-length reads could not be performed. To assign V/J genes and CDR3, sequences were annotated using PyIR, a Python wrapper for IgBLAST v1.9, with IMGT germline references. Any read was removed if the V/J assignment was weak (E-value above 1e-6), the CDR3 was missing, or the read contained stop codons, out-of-frame junctions, or ambiguous translated residues. A V3J clonotype was defined by an identical inferred V gene, J gene, and CDR3 amino acid sequence. The percentage overlap between two repertoires was calculated by dividing the number of shared unique clonotypes by the size of the smaller repertoire. Repertoire richness was assessed with RTK rarefaction, the Chao1 estimator, and Recon v2.1 estimates of unobserved clonotypes. For all TCRbeta clonotypes obtained by the gDNA method from a few donors, generation probabilities were computed with OLGA. This immuneACCESS table, as held by TCRdb, lists in-frame sequences with V and J called but not all clones. Of the missing ones, under half trace to an unresolved V gene in checked studies; the others have no known cause. Clone size and the V and J calls come from that table; the DNA yielded D and trimming. The sample contains about 700,000 clones, 92% of them found a single time. 24% of the sample lies in the top ten.

What the authors observed across the whole study: Naive subsets generally had larger estimated clonotype richness than memory subsets. Compared with non-shared clonotypes, the clonotypes found in all four sorted-subset donors had higher generation probabilities. Because the study included a small number of donors, the genetic and exposure-history diversity represented was limited. Sampling was restricted to blood, and TCR repertoires in tissue are likely to differ from TCR repertoires in blood. Incomplete sequencing was indicated by rarefaction of sorted-subset datasets, despite the large sequencing depth. Pairwise subsampling indicated that sequencing depth was expected to affect the degree of clonotype sharing among donors. Across a handful of donors, roughly 5.1% of naive CD4, more than 3% of naive CD8, around 2.1% of memory CD4, and 0.3% to 0.45% of memory CD8 clonotypes were shared.

V is pruned by 7 bases and J by 10 bases, leaving 15 bases of the junction without a gene match. The germline V gene specifies SGHVS as CDR1 and FQNEAQ as CDR2. Measured from the cysteine to the phenylalanine, the CDR3 is 15 residues long. The entry retains the CDR3 DNA only, 45 bases that are in frame from base 1. The sequencing sample was made of naive CD8+ T cells sorted from blood. The sample's cell subset or site label is to be understood as: CD45RA+CCR7+. The source is a man aged 25 to 45 in good health. The sequence links TRBV7-8 to TRBJ2-1; 8 nucleotides in the junction match TRBD1. The CDR3 has the sequence CASTQTTGATGEQFF. The nucleotide sequence reads TGTGCCAGCACCCAAACGACAGGGGCTACGGGGGAGCAGTTCTTC.